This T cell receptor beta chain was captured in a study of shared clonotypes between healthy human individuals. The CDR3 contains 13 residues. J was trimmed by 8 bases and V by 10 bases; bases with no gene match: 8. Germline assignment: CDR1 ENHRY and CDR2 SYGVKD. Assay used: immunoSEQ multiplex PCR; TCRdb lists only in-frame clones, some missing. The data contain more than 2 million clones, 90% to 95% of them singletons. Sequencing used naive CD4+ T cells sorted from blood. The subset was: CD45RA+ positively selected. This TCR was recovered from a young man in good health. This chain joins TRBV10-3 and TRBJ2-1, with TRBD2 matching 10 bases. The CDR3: CASGLAGAHEQFF. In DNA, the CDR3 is TGTGCCAGCGGGCTAGCGGGGGCACATGAGCAGTTCTTC.